The 13 T cell receptor beta chains below were found in one sample sequenced in a study of blood T cell repertoires in COVID-19. Produced via immunoSEQ multiplex PCR; TCRdb's table is partial and in-frame only. There are over 110,000 clones in the sample; nearly 90% occur only once, and 1.5% to 2% lies in the top ten. Sequenced material: peripheral blood. The source of these receptors is a man in his 70s with acute or convalescent COVID-19.

The chain carries TRBV6-2 or TRBV6-3 and TRBJ2-7; D is ambiguous. V lost 6 bases, J lost 1 base, and 10 bases lay in between. The CDR3 runs 13 residues. Germline loops: CDR1 MNHEY, CDR2 SVGEGT. The CDR3 DNA follows: TGTGCCAGCAGCCCTTCCGGGTCCTACGAGCAGTACTTC. Protein product: CASSPSGSYEQYF.

This clone was seen a few times. The CDR3 nucleotides are TGCAGCGCCAGCGAAACAGGGATGAGAGGCTACACCTTC. It yields the protein CSASETGMRGYTF. The rearrangement joins TRBV29-1 to TRBJ1-2, with D perhaps TRBD1 (6 bases). Trimming took off 7 bases at V and 8 bases at J, with 20 bases between the two ends. Looked up from germline, CDR1 is SQVTM and CDR2 is ANQGSEA. The CDR3 runs to 13 residues.

J is TRBJ2-6 and V is TRBV7-6; 8 bases match TRBD1. This CDR3 is built from 19 residues. Germline lookup yields CDR1 SGHVS and CDR2 FNYEAQ. V was clipped by 0 bases and J by 1 base; unmatched bases: 8. Written as DNA, the CDR3 is TGTGCCAGCAGCTTAGCTTCCGGACAGGGTCGGTCTGGGGCCAACGTCCTGACTTTC. It codes for CASSLASGQGRSGANVLTF.

The rearrangement joins TRBV25-1 to TRBJ1-5; D is ambiguous. The CDR3 runs 13 residues. V shed 6 bases and J shed 9 bases, with 15 bases lying between them. Per the germline V gene, CDR1 is MGHDK and CDR2 is SYGVNS. CDR3 sequence (DNA): TGTGCCAGCAGGGGTCCCGAGGCATCGCCCCAGCATTTT. Residues: CASRGPEASPQHF.

The chain uses TRBV5-1 and TRBJ2-7; D gene uncertain. This CDR3 is 14 amino acids long. Deletions cut 0 bases from V and 4 bases from J, with 11 bases between. Germline V gene data show CDR1 as SGHRS and CDR2 as YFSETQ. Here the CDR3 reads CASSLVPVSYEQYF. CDR3 nucleotide sequence: TGCGCCAGCAGCTTGGTGCCGGTCTCGTACGAGCAGTACTTC. The variable domain in full, completed from reference TRBV5-1 and TRBJ2-7, reads KAGVTQTPRYLIKTRGQQVTLSCSPISGHRSVSWYQQTPGQGLQFLFEYFSETQRNKGNFPGRFSGRQFSNSRSEMNVSTLELGDSALYLCASSLVPVSYEQYFGPGTRLTVT.

The CDR3 here is CASSIEGGYEQYF. CDR3 nucleotide sequence: TGTGCCAGTAGTATAGAGGGGGGCTACGAGCAGTACTTC. V gene TRBV19 combines with J gene TRBJ2-7, with D possibly being TRBD2 (6 bases). The CDR3 totals 13 residues. The V gene's germline CDR1 is LNHDA and CDR2 SQIVND (reference sequence). Trimming pared 0 bases from V and 3 bases from J, leaving 6 bases between.

J is TRBJ2-2 and V is TRBV6-6; 12 bases match TRBD1. The CDR3 consists of 15 residues. With 8 bases clipped from V and 5 bases from J, the junction kept 6 bases outside the gene matches. CDR1 is MNHNY and CDR2 is SVGAGI in the germline V gene (reference sequence). CDR3 nucleotides: TGTGCCAGCCGGGACAGGGGGCCCGGTACCGGGGAGCTGTTTTTT. This encodes CASRDRGPGTGELFF.

J is TRBJ1-1 and V is TRBV6-5; D remains unclear. V was trimmed by 10 bases and J by 1 base, leaving 16 bases between them. Germline CDR1 MNHEY, CDR2 SVGAGI. The CDR3 is made up of 14 amino acids. The CDR3 protein is CATRTGVPNTEAFF. The CDR3 DNA reads as TGTGCCACTCGCACCGGGGTCCCGAACACTGAAGCTTTCTTT.

This clone was seen a single time. The rearrangement uses TRBV6-5 and TRBJ1-6, with D possibly matching TRBD1 (6 bases). This CDR3 has 15 residues. The germline V gene encodes CDR1 MNHEY and CDR2 SVGAGI. The germline V and J ends were trimmed by 6 bases and 5 bases, with 14 bases remaining between them. CDR3 in amino acids: CASSFTTGDNSPLHF. In DNA form, the CDR3 reads TGTGCCAGCAGCTTCACGACAGGAGATAATTCACCCCTCCACTTT.

The chain has TRBV5-1 and TRBJ1-4; TRBD1 might be the D (6 bases). Germline assignment: CDR1 SGHRS and CDR2 YFSETQ. This CDR3 comprises 15 residues. Deletions cut 0 bases from V and 9 bases from J, with 15 bases between. The CDR3 spells CASSLVQGRGQKLFF. CDR3 sequence (DNA): TGCGCCAGCAGCTTGGTCCAGGGGAGAGGTCAAAAACTGTTTTTT.

The chain carries TRBV28 and TRBJ2-1, with D perhaps TRBD2 (8 bases). Per germline, CDR1 MDHEN and CDR2 SYDVKM. The ends were cut back, 6 bases at V and 8 bases at J, with 20 bases in the middle. The CDR3 is 15 amino acids. In nucleotides, the CDR3 is TGTGCCAGCAGCCCCGGGAGGGGGCATCGGGATGAGCAGTTCTTC. Translating gives CASSPGRGHRDEQFF.

The sample holds a few counts of this clone. The genes are TRBV9 and TRBJ1-4; D call uncertain. Trimming removed 5 bases at V and 4 bases at J, with 9 bases between. This CDR3 is built from 13 residues. Germline V CDR1 and CDR2: SGDLS, YYNGEE. The CDR3 reads CASSARFNEKLFF. Here the CDR3 DNA reads TGTGCCAGCAGTGCCCGGTTTAATGAAAAACTGTTTTTT. Complete variable domain (other parts from reference TRBV9 and TRBJ1-4): DSGVTQTPKHLITATGQRVTLRCSPRSGDLSVYWYQQSLDQGLQFLIQYYNGEERAKGNILERFSAQQFPDLHSELNLSSLELGDSALYFCASSARFNEKLFFGSGTQLSVL.

The chain uses TRBV12-3 or TRBV12-4 and TRBJ2-1; D unresolved. Deletions cut 6 bases from V and 7 bases from J, with 10 bases between. The CDR3 runs 12 residues. CDR3 protein: CASSPRTNEQFF. The CDR3 nucleotides read TGTGCCAGCAGCCCGAGAACTAATGAGCAGTTCTTC.